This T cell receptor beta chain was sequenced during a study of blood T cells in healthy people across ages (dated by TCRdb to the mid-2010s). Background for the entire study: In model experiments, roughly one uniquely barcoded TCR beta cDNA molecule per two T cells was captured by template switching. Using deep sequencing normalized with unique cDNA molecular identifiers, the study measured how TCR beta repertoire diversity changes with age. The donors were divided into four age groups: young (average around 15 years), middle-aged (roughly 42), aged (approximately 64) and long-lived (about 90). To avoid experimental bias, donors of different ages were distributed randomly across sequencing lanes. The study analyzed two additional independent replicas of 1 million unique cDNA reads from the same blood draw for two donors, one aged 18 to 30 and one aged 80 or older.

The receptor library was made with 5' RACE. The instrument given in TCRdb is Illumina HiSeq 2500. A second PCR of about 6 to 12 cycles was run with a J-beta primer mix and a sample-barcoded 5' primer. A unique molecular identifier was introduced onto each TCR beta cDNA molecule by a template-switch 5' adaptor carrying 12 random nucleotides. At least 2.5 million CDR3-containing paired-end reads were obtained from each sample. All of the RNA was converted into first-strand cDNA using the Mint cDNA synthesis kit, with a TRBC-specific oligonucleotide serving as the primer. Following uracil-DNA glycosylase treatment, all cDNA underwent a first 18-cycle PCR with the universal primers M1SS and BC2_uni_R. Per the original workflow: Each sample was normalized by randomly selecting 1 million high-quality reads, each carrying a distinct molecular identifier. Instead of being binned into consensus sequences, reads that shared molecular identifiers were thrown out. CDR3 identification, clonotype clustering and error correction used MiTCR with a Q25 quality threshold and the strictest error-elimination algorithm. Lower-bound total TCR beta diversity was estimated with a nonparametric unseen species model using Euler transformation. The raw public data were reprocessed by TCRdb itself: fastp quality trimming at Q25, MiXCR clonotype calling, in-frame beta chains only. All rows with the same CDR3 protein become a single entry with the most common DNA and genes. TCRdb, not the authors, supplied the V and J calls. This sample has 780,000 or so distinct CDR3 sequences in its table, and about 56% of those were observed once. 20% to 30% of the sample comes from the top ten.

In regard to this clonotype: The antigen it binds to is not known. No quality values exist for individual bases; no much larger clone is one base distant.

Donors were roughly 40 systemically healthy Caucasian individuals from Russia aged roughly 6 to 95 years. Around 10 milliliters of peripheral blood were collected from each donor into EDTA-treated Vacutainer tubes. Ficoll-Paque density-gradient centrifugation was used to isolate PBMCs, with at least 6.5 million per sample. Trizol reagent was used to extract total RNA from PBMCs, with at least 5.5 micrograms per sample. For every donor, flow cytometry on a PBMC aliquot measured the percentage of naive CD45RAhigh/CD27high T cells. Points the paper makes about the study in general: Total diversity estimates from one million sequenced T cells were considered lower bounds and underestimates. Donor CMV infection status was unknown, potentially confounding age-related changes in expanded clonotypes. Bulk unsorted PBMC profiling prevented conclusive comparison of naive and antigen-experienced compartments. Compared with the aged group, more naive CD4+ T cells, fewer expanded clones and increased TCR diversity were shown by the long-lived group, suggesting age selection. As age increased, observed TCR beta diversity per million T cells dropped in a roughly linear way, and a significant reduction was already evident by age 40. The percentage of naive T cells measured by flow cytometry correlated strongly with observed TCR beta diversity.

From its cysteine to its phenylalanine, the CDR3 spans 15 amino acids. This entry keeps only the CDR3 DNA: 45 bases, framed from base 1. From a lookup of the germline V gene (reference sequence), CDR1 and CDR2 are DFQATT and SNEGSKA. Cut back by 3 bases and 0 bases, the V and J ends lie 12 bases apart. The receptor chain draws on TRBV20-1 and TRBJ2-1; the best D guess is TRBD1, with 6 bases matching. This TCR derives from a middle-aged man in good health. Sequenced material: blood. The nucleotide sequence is TGCAGTGCTAGTGGGGCGACAGGCTCCTACAATGAGCAGTTCTTC. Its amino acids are CSASGATGSYNEQFF.